These 5 T cell receptor beta chains were all obtained from the same sample, sequenced in a study of cytomegalovirus exposure and HLA in healthy donors. It was with 60 Vbeta and 13 Jbeta primers that the PCR ran. Profiled with immunoSEQ multiplex PCR; TCRdb holds only in-frame clones, not every one. The table includes more than 95,000 clones, roughly four fifths detected once. Sequenced material: PBMCs. Receptor source: a woman in her forties in good health and CMV-seropositive.

This clone was seen only a few times. The chain has TRBV19 and TRBJ1-2; TRBD1 aligns across 7 bases. This CDR3 is built from 15 residues. The ends lost 7 bases at V and 2 bases at J; junction bases unmatched: 10. Germline CDR1 reads LNHDA; CDR2 reads SQIVND (reference sequence). DNA of the CDR3: TGTGCCAGTACTACTAATCAGGGACAGAACTATGGCTACACCTTC. Its translation: CASTTNQGQNYGYTF. The whole variable domain, filled in from reference TRBV19 and TRBJ1-2, reads DGGITQSPKYLFRKEGQNVTLSCEQNLNHDAMYWYRQDPGQGLRLIYYSQIVNDFQKGDIAEGYSVSREKKESFPLTVTSAQKNPTAFYLCASTTNQGQNYGYTFGSGTRLTVV.

The rearrangement joins TRBV14 to TRBJ2-7; 8 bases line up with TRBD1. Germline CDR1 SGHDN, CDR2 FVKESK. The CDR3 runs 15 residues. V gave up 4 bases and J gave up 4 bases; unmatched junction bases: 9. The CDR3 coding sequence is TGTGCCAGCAGCCTGAGGGACAGGCTCTTGTACGAGCAGTACTTC. Its translation: CASSLRDRLLYEQYF.

The chain links TRBV30 to TRBJ2-5, with TRBD1 identical over 9 bases. CDR3 length equals 14 residues. The ends lost 4 bases at V and 5 bases at J; junction bases unmatched: 8. Germline-derived CDR1 and CDR2 are GTSNPN and SVGIG (reference sequence). In DNA, the CDR3 is TGTGCCTGGATCGGGACAGGGCCACGGGAGACCCAGTACTTC. It translates to CAWIGTGPRETQYF.

Written as DNA, the CDR3 is TGTGCCAGCAGTCTCCCGGGACACCCGAACACTGAAGCTTTCTTT. Its translation: CASSLPGHPNTEAFF. The J gene is TRBJ1-1, the V gene TRBV13, with D possibly matching TRBD1 (6 bases). The CDR3 loop spans 15 amino acids. Trimming pared 6 bases from V and 1 base from J, leaving 15 bases between. CDR1 is PRHDT and CDR2 is FYEKMQ in the germline V gene (reference sequence).

The chain uses TRBV5-1 and TRBJ2-5; 16 bases map to TRBD2. V gave up 4 bases and J gave up 4 bases; unmatched junction bases: 7. This CDR3 comprises 17 residues. Looked up from germline, CDR1 is SGHRS and CDR2 is YFSETQ. CDR3 nucleotide sequence: TGCGCCAGCAGCATCGGGACTAGCGGGAGGGCCTCAGAGACCCAGTACTTC. Translating gives CASSIGTSGRASETQYF.